What follows is one T cell receptor (beta chain) and its context. The CDR3 totals 16 residues. Germline assignment: CDR1 MNHGY and CDR2 SAAAGT. V was pared by 2 bases and J by 2 bases, with 5 bases of the junction left unmatched. The sample belongs to a study of blood T cell repertoires in COVID-19. Clones were read by immunoSEQ multiplex PCR, and TCRdb kept only the in-frame ones, dropping some. In the table there are 250,000 or so clones, approximately 85% of which are singletons. Membership in each cohort depended on participant-reported clinical history. Within 2 weeks before study entry, exposed participants met a COVID-19 case.

Input material: PBMCs or T cells enriched from blood (not recorded which). This TCR derives from a woman aged 45-65 years who had been exposed to COVID-19. J is TRBJ2-3 and V is TRBV6-8; the match to TRBD2 covers 9 bases. The CDR3 here is CASSYASGDDTDTQYF. Here the CDR3 DNA reads TGTGCCAGCAGTTACGCTAGCGGGGACGACACAGATACGCAGTATTTT.